This T cell receptor beta chain was sequenced for a study of human T cells and chemical hapten exposure. Turning to the study itself: It was small differences in pooled library volume that mainly caused per-sample TCR yields to vary. Regarding the study as a whole: TCRs above 1 in 1000 frequency did not change with DPC sensitization.

During construction of the library, unique molecular identifiers were attached to individual cDNA molecules for quantitative, reproducible TCR counting. TCRdb re-called the RACE reads with MiXCR, one entry per CDR3 protein. The repertoire includes around 130,000 distinct CDR3 sequences, approximately 10% of them detected once, and 1.5% to 2% sits in the top ten. Regarding time point: healthy volunteer bleed at 2 weeks. Extraction of total RNA was performed on unfractionated whole blood. The CDR3 runs 14 residues. CDR1 is MNHEY, CDR2 SMNVEV, per germline (reference sequence). V lost 8 bases, J lost 0 bases, and 13 bases lay in between. This clonotype was seen only a few times. Its antigen is not identified.

The chain links TRBV27 to TRBJ1-1; D is uncertain. This TCR was sampled from a male donor in good health. Some clones in this sample may be carry-over from other donors' samples. Sequencing was done on a sample of whole blood. The CDR3 DNA reads as TGTGCCAGCGCCGAGGCCGGCATGAACACTGAAGCTTTCTTT. This encodes CASAEAGMNTEAFF.